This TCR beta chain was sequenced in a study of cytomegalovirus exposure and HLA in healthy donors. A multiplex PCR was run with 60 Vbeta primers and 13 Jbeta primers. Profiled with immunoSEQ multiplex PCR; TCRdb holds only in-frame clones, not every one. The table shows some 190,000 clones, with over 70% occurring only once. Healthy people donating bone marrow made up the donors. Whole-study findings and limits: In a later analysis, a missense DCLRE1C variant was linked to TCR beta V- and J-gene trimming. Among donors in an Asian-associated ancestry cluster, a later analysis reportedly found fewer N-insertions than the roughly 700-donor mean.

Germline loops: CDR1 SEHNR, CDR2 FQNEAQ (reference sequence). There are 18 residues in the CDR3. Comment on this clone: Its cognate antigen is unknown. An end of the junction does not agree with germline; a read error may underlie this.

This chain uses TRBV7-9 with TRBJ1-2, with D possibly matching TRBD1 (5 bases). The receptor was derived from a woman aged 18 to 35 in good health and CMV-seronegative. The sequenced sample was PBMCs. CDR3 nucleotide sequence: TGTTCCAGCAGCTTAACTCTTAGGAGGGTGCGGGGGTACTATGGCTACACCTTC. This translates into CSSSLTLRRVRGYYGYTF. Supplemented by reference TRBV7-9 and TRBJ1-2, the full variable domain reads DTGVSQNPRHKITKRGQNVTFRCDPISEHNRLYWYRQTLGQGPEFLTYFQNEAQLEKSRLLSDRFSAERPKGSFSTLEIQRTEQGDSAMYLCSSSLTLRRVRGYYGYTFGSGTRLTVV.